This T cell receptor beta chain originates from a study of shared clonotypes between healthy human individuals. Background on the study: Each donor's CD4 naive and CD4 memory cells filled three plates apiece, CD8 naive two, and CD8 memory one. Findings and limits, study-wide: Limited genetic and exposure-history diversity came from having few donors. Non-shared clonotypes had lower generation probabilities than clonotypes shared by all four sorted-subset donors.

On this clone: As yet, its antigen is unknown.

It was across several immunoSEQ plates that each subset's genomic DNA was evenly split. Measured with immunoSEQ multiplex PCR; TCRdb has only the in-frame clones, and not every one. The data contain 980,000 or so clones, 76% of them singletons. Trimming removed 8 bases from V and 4 bases from J; junction bases left unmatched: 8. The CDR3 sequence is 15 residues long. Germline V CDR1 and CDR2: SGHTA, FQGNSA. The chain combines TRBV7-2 with TRBJ2-2, with 9 bases fitting TRBD2. Sequencing was carried out using memory CD4+ T cells sorted from blood. Specified subset: CD45RA-negative fraction. The sequence came from a man aged 18-30 years in good health. CDR3: CASGPIAGVTGELFF. CDR3 bases: TGTGCCAGCGGTCCCATAGCGGGAGTCACCGGGGAGCTGTTTTTT.